These T cell receptor beta chains were read from a single sample in a study of response to subunit inactivated influenza vaccine. A single record per CDR3 protein comes from TCRdb applying MiXCR to the RT-PCR reads. The sample holds around 580,000 distinct CDR3 sequences; about 15% are singletons and the top ten take 11%. Sequencing used PBMCs from blood, obtained about 13 days after vaccination. The receptors originated from a middle-aged man who received an inactivated influenza vaccine. The CDR3 runs from the conserved cysteine through the conserved F or W. The order of the fields is D gene, J gene, clone size, V gene, CDR3 DNA, CDR3 protein. D genes are given only for firm matches. Only some rows state a clone size, as once, few, many or a class for expanded clones.

NA TRBJ2-3 few TRBV7-9 TGTGCCAGCAGCTCCGGAGGGCCGGGGCGCACAGATACGCAGTATTTT CASSSGGPGRTDTQYF
TRBD2 TRBJ2-7 NA TRBV9 TGTGCCAGCAGCGTGGGGACTAGCGGAACCTACGAGCAGTACTTC CASSVGTSGTYEQYF
NA TRBJ2-3 few TRBV29-1 TGCAGCGTTGAAGAGGCTCCCGTGGATACGCAGTATTTT CSVEEAPVDTQYF
TRBD2 TRBJ2-3 few TRBV5-6 TGTGCCAGCAGCTGGGGTAGCGGGAGGAACACAGATACGCAGTATTTT CASSWGSGRNTDTQYF
NA TRBJ2-7 NA TRBV5-1 TGCGCCAGCAGCTTGCGGATCTCCGGTGAGCAGTACTTC CASSLRISGEQYF
NA TRBJ2-5 NA TRBV10-3 TGTGCCATCAGTGCACCGGGGACGGGAGAGACCCAGTACTTC CAISAPGTGETQYF
NA TRBJ2-1 few TRBV30 TGTGCCTGGAGTGGGCGGAGTTCCTCCTACAATGAGCAGTTCTTC CAWSGRSSSYNEQFF
TRBD1 TRBJ2-4 NA TRBV5-1 TGCGCCAGCAGCGCTGGGACAGCTCCAGGGAACATTCAGTACTTC CASSAGTAPGNIQYF
TRBD2 TRBJ2-1 few TRBV29-1 TGCAGCGGATCTGGGGATAGCGGGAGTGTCAATGAGCAGTTCTTC CSGSGDSGSVNEQFF
TRBD2 TRBJ2-3 few TRBV20-1 TGCAGTGCCGAGCGGGGGGGCCCGTCAACAGATACGCAGTATTTT CSAERGGPSTDTQYF
TRBD1 TRBJ1-2 NA TRBV19 TGTGCCAGTAGGACGGGACAGACGACTAACTATGGCTACACCTTC CASRTGQTTNYGYTF
NA TRBJ2-3 NA TRBV21-1 TGTGCCAGCAGCATCGGGACTAGCGGGAGACGACGCGCAGATACGCAGTATTTT CASSIGTSGRRRADTQYF
NA TRBJ1-6 NA TRBV4-2 TGTGCCAGCAGCCAAGATCAAGACAGCACACCCCTCCACTTT CASSQDQDSTPLHF
NA TRBJ2-1 NA TRBV5-1 TGCGCCAGCAGCTCGTTCAGGGGATCTCGGACTTCCTACAATGAGCAGTTCTTC CASSSFRGSRTSYNEQFF
NA TRBJ2-3 few TRBV7-2 TGTGCCAGCAGCTCTCTAGTAAGCACAGATACGCAGTATTTT CASSSLVSTDTQYF
TRBD1 TRBJ1-2 NA TRBV28 TGTGCCACCACAGGGGAGTCGGACAGGATGATCTATGGCTACACCTTC CATTGESDRMIYGYTF
NA TRBJ1-1 NA TRBV28 TGTGCCAGCAGTTTATTTCTTCAGGGGATCACTGAAGCTTTCTTT CASSLFLQGITEAFF
TRBD1 TRBJ1-2 NA TRBV5-1 TGCGCCAGCAGCCCCGGACAGGACGGAGGCTACACCTTC CASSPGQDGGYTF
NA TRBJ2-7 NA TRBV7-2 TGTGCCAGCAGCTTCCTCCCCCCCCTATACGAGCAGTACTTC CASSFLPPLYEQYF
NA TRBJ1-4 few TRBV6-1 TGTGCCAGCACCATGGACGGACGGCGAGAAAAACTGTTTTTT CASTMDGRREKLFF
NA TRBJ2-7 few TRBV9 TGTGCCAGCAGCGTAAGGGCAGGCGAGCAGTACTTC CASSVRAGEQYF
TRBD1 TRBJ2-5 many TRBV11-1 TGTGCCAGCAGCAGTAAGACCGGGACAGGGCTTGATTTTCGGGAGACCCAGTACTTC CASSSKTGTGLDFRETQYF
NA TRBJ1-6 NA TRBV6-5 TGTGCCAGCAGTTTGCGTGGGGGCTTTGATTCACCCCTCCACTTT CASSLRGGFDSPLHF
NA TRBJ2-5 many TRBV7-2 TGTGCCAGCAGCTTAAGTGGAGGGACCCAGTACTTC CASSLSGGTQYF
TRBD2 TRBJ2-5 NA TRBV9 TGTGCCAGCAGCGTGAACGCGGGACTAGTGACAGAGACCCAGTACTTC CASSVNAGLVTETQYF
NA TRBJ1-6 few TRBV25-1 TGTGCCAGCAGTCAGGGCTTTCTTTCACCCCTCCACTTT CASSQGFLSPLHF
TRBD2 TRBJ2-3 NA TRBV7-2 TGTGCCAGCAGCCGACTAGCGGGGGGGCTTAGAGATACGCAGTATTTT CASSRLAGGLRDTQYF
NA TRBJ2-7 NA TRBV7-2 TGTGCCAGCAGCTTTAGGGTAGGGGGGAACGAGCAGTACTTC CASSFRVGGNEQYF
NA TRBJ2-7 many TRBV10-3 TGTGCCATCAGTGAGTCGATTCGAGGGCTGTCTCACTACGAGCAGTACTTC CAISESIRGLSHYEQYF
NA TRBJ1-1 NA TRBV19 TGTGCCAGTACCCCCACTGGGGGTAATGAAGCTTTCTTT CASTPTGGNEAFF
TRBD1 TRBJ2-1 many TRBV28 TGTGCCATTCGGACAGGGGGCGATCATAATGAGCAGTTCTTC CAIRTGGDHNEQFF
NA TRBJ2-7 many TRBV20-1 TGCAGTGCTAGAGATAGCTCCGACCTCCCCTACGAGCAGTACTTC CSARDSSDLPYEQYF
NA TRBJ1-3 NA TRBV6-5 TGTGCCAGCAGTTACACTGAACAGCAACTCTCTGGAAACACCATATATTTT CASSYTEQQLSGNTIYF
NA TRBJ1-6 many TRBV4-3 TGCGCCAGCAGCCAAGGTGGCAGGGGCAATTCACCCCTCCACTTT CASSQGGRGNSPLHF
NA TRBJ1-2 many TRBV18 TGTGCCAGCTCACCAAAATCAGGACGAGAGGGCTACACCTTC CASSPKSGREGYTF
NA TRBJ1-1 few TRBV20-1 TGCAGTGCTAGAGATTTTACAGTGACGAACACTGAAGCTTTCTTT CSARDFTVTNTEAFF
TRBD2 TRBJ2-7 NA TRBV4-3 TGCGCCAGCAGCCCCCGAGGGGGTAGCGGGAGAACCTACGAGCAGTACTTC CASSPRGGSGRTYEQYF
TRBD1 TRBJ2-5 NA TRBV5-1 TGCGCCAGCAGCTTGTCTGGGACAGGGGGCGTGACCCAGTACTTC CASSLSGTGGVTQYF
TRBD2 TRBJ2-3 NA TRBV6-2/TRBV6-3 TGTGCCAGCAGTTATGACGGGGGGGCGCACACAGATACGCAGTATTTT CASSYDGGAHTDTQYF
TRBD2 TRBJ2-2 few TRBV6-1 TGTGCCACGGGGCGAAGCGGGAGCACTCTCACCGGGGAGCTGTTTTTT CATGRSGSTLTGELFF
NA TRBJ1-2 NA TRBV5-1 TGCGCCAGCAGCCCGACAGGAGCGGTCTATGGCTACACCTTC CASSPTGAVYGYTF
TRBD1 TRBJ2-1 NA TRBV7-2 TGTGCCAGCAGAACGGGACAGGCCTACAATGAGCAGTTCTTC CASRTGQAYNEQFF
TRBD2 TRBJ2-7 few TRBV6-2/TRBV6-3 TGTGCCAGCAGTCCAGGACTAGCGGCATTCGAGCAGTACTTC CASSPGLAAFEQYF
NA TRBJ1-1 NA TRBV20-1 TGCAGTGCTAATGGGTTGGGGGGGACTGAAGCTTTCTTT CSANGLGGTEAFF
TRBD1 TRBJ2-3 few TRBV15 TGTGCCACCAGCTCTGGGGGCGACAGGGGAAGCACAGATACGCAGTATTTT CATSSGGDRGSTDTQYF
NA TRBJ2-7 NA TRBV7-9 TGTGCCAGCAGCGCAGTATCCTACGAGCAGTACTTC CASSAVSYEQYF
NA TRBJ2-1 NA TRBV19 TGTGCCAGTAGTTTTCTGGACAACAATGAGCAGTTCTTC CASSFLDNNEQFF
NA TRBJ1-2 NA TRBV9 TGTGCCAGCAGCGCCCAAGGGTGGCAAGGCTACACCTTC CASSAQGWQGYTF
TRBD1 TRBJ2-3 NA TRBV7-8 TGTGCCAGAAATCTAACCTCCGGGACAGCCTTGAGCACAGATACGCAGTATTTT CARNLTSGTALSTDTQYF
NA TRBJ2-2 NA TRBV20-1 TGCAGTGCTAGGTCCCCGTGGACCGGGGAGCTGTTTTTT CSARSPWTGELFF
TRBD1 TRBJ1-5 few TRBV3-1 TGTGCCAGCAGCCAAGCCGGGACAGGGGCGAATCAGCCCCAGCATTTT CASSQAGTGANQPQHF
TRBD1 TRBJ1-5 many TRBV20-1 TGCAGTGCTAGCAGACATAAACAGGGGTTTGGCAATCAGCCCCAGCATTTT CSASRHKQGFGNQPQHF
TRBD2 TRBJ2-1 once TRBV25-1 TGTGCCAGCACCGTGAGCGGGGGACGGGGATCCTACAATGAGCAGTTCTTC CASTVSGGRGSYNEQFF
NA TRBJ1-5 NA TRBV18 TGTGCCAGCTCACCAGCCGACAGTCAGCCCCAGCATTTT CASSPADSQPQHF
TRBD2 TRBJ2-1 NA TRBV20-1 TGCAGTGCTATAAGACTAGCGGGGCCCGAGCAGTTCTTC CSAIRLAGPEQFF
TRBD2 TRBJ2-1 NA TRBV23-1 TGCGCCAGCAGTTGGCGCGTAGCGGGACCCTACAATGAGCAGTTCTTC CASSWRVAGPYNEQFF
NA TRBJ2-7 NA TRBV27 TGTGCCAGCAGTTTATCCCTAGAGGGAGTGTACGAGCAGTACTTC CASSLSLEGVYEQYF
NA TRBJ2-3 NA TRBV20-1 TGCAGTGCTAGTAATCTATGGTCCGAGCGGAGTATAACTAGCACAGATACGCAGTATTTT CSASNLWSERSITSTDTQYF
NA TRBJ2-7 NA TRBV20-1 TGCAGTGCCACTACCCCAGCGGGCAACTACGAGCAGTACTTC CSATTPAGNYEQYF